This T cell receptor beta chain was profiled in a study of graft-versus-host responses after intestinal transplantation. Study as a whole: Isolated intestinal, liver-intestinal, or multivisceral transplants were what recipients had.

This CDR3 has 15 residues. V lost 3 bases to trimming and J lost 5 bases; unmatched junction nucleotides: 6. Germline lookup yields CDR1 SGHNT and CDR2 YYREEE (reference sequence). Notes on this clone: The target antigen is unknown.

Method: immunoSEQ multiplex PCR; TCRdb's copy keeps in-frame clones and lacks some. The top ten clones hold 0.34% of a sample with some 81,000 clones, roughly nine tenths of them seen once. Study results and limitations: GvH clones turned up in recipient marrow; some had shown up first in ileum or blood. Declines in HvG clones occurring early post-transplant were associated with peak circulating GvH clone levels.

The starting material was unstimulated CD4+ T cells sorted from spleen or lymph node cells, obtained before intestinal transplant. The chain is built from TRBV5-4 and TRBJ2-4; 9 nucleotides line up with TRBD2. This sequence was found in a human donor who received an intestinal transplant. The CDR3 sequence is CASSSIAGEENIQYF. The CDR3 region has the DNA TGTGCCAGCAGCTCTATAGCGGGGGAAGAAAACATTCAGTACTTC.